The 24 T cell receptor beta chains given below trace back to one sample, sequenced in a study of T cell repertoires in cytomegalovirus infection. TCRdb passed the reads through MiXCR, listing each CDR3 protein once. The repertoire consists of roughly 300,000 distinct CDR3 sequences, with 9.5% occurring once and the leading ten covering 4.3%. The sequenced material came from PBMCs. All receptors come from a human donor in good health (CMV status not recorded). Some clones in this sample may be carry-over from other donors' samples.

The table lists this clonotype with many counts. The genes are TRBV12-3 or TRBV12-4 and TRBJ2-1, with TRBD2 as a possible D gene (7 bases). Trimming took off 5 bases at V and 7 bases at J, with 15 bases between the two ends. The CDR3 has 14 amino acids. The chain's CDR3 is CASSTARGANEQFF. The CDR3 DNA reads as TGTGCCAGCAGTACCGCACGGGGGGCAAATGAGCAGTTCTTC.

This clonotype appeared a single time. The chain links TRBV19 to TRBJ2-7; D unclear. Germline CDR1 is LNHDA and CDR2 is SQIVND (reference sequence). The CDR3 is 14 amino acids. V dropped 5 bases and J dropped 3 bases, with 14 bases sitting between them. The CDR3 bases are TGTGCCAGTAGTGCCCAAAGTCACAGCTACGAGCAGTACTTC. This encodes CASSAQSHSYEQYF.

This clonotype was counted only a few times. The CDR3 region is CASSYSRGSNEKLFF. CDR3 coding DNA: TGTGCCAGCAGTTACTCCCGGGGCTCTAATGAAAAACTGTTTTTT. The chain combines TRBV6-6 with TRBJ1-4; maybe TRBD1 (5 bases). The germline V gene encodes CDR1 MNHNY and CDR2 SVGAGI (reference sequence). This CDR3 contains 15 residues. The V end was cut by 0 bases, the J end by 3 bases, with 8 bases between.

This clonotype was counted at least ten times. The V call is TRBV12-3 or TRBV12-4, the J call TRBJ2-5; 7 bases align to TRBD2. The CDR3 spans 20 residues. The ends lost 6 bases at V and 2 bases at J; junction bases unmatched: 24. The CDR3 region is CASRDRSILGRDGEQETQYF. CDR3 DNA sequence: TGTGCCAGCAGGGATCGGTCGATCTTAGGGAGGGACGGGGAACAAGAGACCCAGTACTTC.

This clonotype was picked up many times. The chain is built from TRBV7-2 and TRBJ1-5, with a possible D match to TRBD1 (5 bases). The CDR3 runs to 15 residues. CDR1 and CDR2 from the germline V gene are SGHTA and FQGNSA. Trimming stripped 4 bases from V and 3 bases from J, with 13 bases between. Written as DNA, the CDR3 is TGTGCCAGCAGCTCGGGGCAGGGATTCAATCAGCCCCAGCATTTT. Protein sequence: CASSSGQGFNQPQHF.

This clonotype was recorded a few times. The rearrangement joins TRBV29-1 to TRBJ1-3, with 7 bases identical to TRBD1. This CDR3 region has 12 residues. The V gene end was trimmed by 5 bases and the J gene end by 5 bases; junction bases not matched to a gene: 3. Germline CDR1 and CDR2: SQVTM and ANQGSEA. CDR3 region: CSVRGQRNTIYF. CDR3 nucleotides: TGCAGCGTTAGGGGACAGAGAAACACCATATATTTT.

This clonotype was observed a handful of times. The rearrangement joins TRBV19 to TRBJ1-2; 8 bases are shared with TRBD1. Per the germline V gene, CDR1 is LNHDA and CDR2 is SQIVND (reference sequence). The V and J ends lost 5 bases and 8 bases, in that order; junction bases with no gene match: 7. The length of the CDR3 is 13 residues. The CDR3 DNA is TGTGCCAGTAGTGCGACAGGGGCCGAAGGCTACACCTTC. This encodes CASSATGAEGYTF. Together with reference TRBV19 and TRBJ1-2, the CDR3 gives the full variable domain: DGGITQSPKYLFRKEGQNVTLSCEQNLNHDAMYWYRQDPGQGLRLIYYSQIVNDFQKGDIAEGYSVSREKKESFPLTVTSAQKNPTAFYLCASSATGAEGYTFGSGTRLTVV.

The table lists this clonotype with a few counts. The V and J genes are TRBV7-2 and TRBJ2-2; 8 bases are shared with TRBD2. This CDR3 spans 20 amino acids. The V and J ends lost 3 bases and 0 bases, in that order; junction bases with no gene match: 15. Per germline, CDR1 SGHTA and CDR2 FQGNSA. The CDR3 nucleotides read TGTGCCAGCAGCTTCCTCTTTGCGGGAGGACAGTACTCGAACACCGGGGAGCTGTTTTTT. It yields the protein CASSFLFAGGQYSNTGELFF.

The chain is built from TRBV20-1 and TRBJ2-1; a weak D match, TRBD2 (6 bases). V lost 4 bases to trimming and J lost 3 bases, with 13 bases between them. This CDR3 is 14 amino acids long. Germline lookup yields CDR1 DFQATT and CDR2 SNEGSKA (reference sequence). The CDR3 nucleotides are TGCAGTGCTACTGGGGGGACTTTCTACAATGAGCAGTTCTTC. As protein: CSATGGTFYNEQFF.

In regard to this clonotype: This clone may be a read error of a much larger clone one base away. V gene TRBV12-3 or TRBV12-4 combines with J gene TRBJ2-2; the match to TRBD2 covers 9 bases. CDR3 size: 17 residues. The DNA for the CDR3 is TGTGCCAGCAGTCCTGCACGCGGGGGGGGAAACACCGGGGAGCTGTATTTT. Translation: CASSPARGGGNTGELYF.

The V gene is TRBV12-3 or TRBV12-4, the J gene TRBJ1-2; TRBD1 might be the D (5 bases). With 1 base removed from V and 5 bases from J, the gap between germline ends came to 8 bases. CDR3 length: 13 residues. The CDR3 reads CASSLVTAYGYTF. The CDR3, as DNA: TGTGCCAGCAGTTTAGTGACAGCTTATGGCTACACCTTC.

The J gene is TRBJ1-1, the V gene TRBV20-1; a weak D match, TRBD1 (6 bases). Germline-derived CDR1 and CDR2 are DFQATT and SNEGSKA (reference sequence). Trimming removed 3 bases from V and 1 base from J, with 12 bases in between. The CDR3 covers 14 residues. The CDR3 DNA is TGCAGTGCTAGTCCCAGGGGCGGGAACACTGAAGCTTTCTTT. It encodes CSASPRGGNTEAFF.

The chain has TRBV7-3 and TRBJ2-3; TRBD2 aligns across 11 bases. Germline CDR1 and CDR2: SGHTA and FQGTGA. J gave up 5 bases and V 2 bases, and 3 bases lay outside the gene matches. The CDR3 is made up of 15 amino acids. The CDR3 protein is CASSLLSGGEDTQYF. DNA of the CDR3: TGTGCCAGCAGCTTACTTAGCGGGGGGGAAGATACGCAGTATTTT.

This clonotype was seen at least ten times. The chain recombines TRBV7-2 with TRBJ1-3, with 7 bases aligning to TRBD1. The ends lost 1 base at V and 4 bases at J; junction bases unmatched: 4. The CDR3 is 15 residues long. The germline V gene encodes CDR1 SGHTA and CDR2 FQGNSA. The CDR3 reads CASSLVQGVGNTIYF. The DNA of the CDR3 is TGTGCCAGCAGCTTAGTTCAGGGGGTCGGAAACACCATATATTTT.

This clonotype was detected a few times. The chain employs TRBV20-1 and TRBJ2-5, with D perhaps TRBD1 (7 bases). Trimming took off 6 bases at V and 2 bases at J, with 16 bases between the two ends. Germline V gives CDR1 DFQATT, CDR2 SNEGSKA (reference sequence). CDR3 length: 14 residues. CDR3: CSAPNQGGQETQYF. The CDR3 coding sequence is TGCAGTGCGCCGAACCAGGGGGGACAAGAGACCCAGTACTTC.

The V and J genes are TRBV29-1 and TRBJ1-5; TRBD1 might be the D (5 bases). The CDR3 has 13 amino acids. V lost 4 bases to trimming and J lost 6 bases, with 13 bases between them. Germline CDR1 is SQVTM and CDR2 is ANQGSEA. CDR3 sequence (DNA): TGCAGCGTTGGCGGGGGGGGGGGTCAGCCCCAGCATTTT. Translation gives CSVGGGGGQPQHF.

This clonotype was seen only a few times. The chain uses TRBV29-1 and TRBJ2-2; the D gene is possibly TRBD2 (5 bases). Germline V gene data show CDR1 as SQVTM and CDR2 as ANQGSEA. CDR3 length: 14 residues. Trimming took off 4 bases at V and 6 bases at J, with 15 bases between the two ends. In nucleotides, the CDR3 is TGCAGCGTTGGGGCTAGCTTTGCCGCCGGGGAGCTGTTTTTT. This codes for CSVGASFAAGELFF.

This chain joins TRBV4-1 and TRBJ1-1; no reliable D call. Germline assignment: CDR1 MGHRA and CDR2 YSYEKL. The CDR3 sequence is 13 residues long. Trimming took 1 base from V and 4 from J, leaving 7 bases between them. The DNA for the CDR3 is TGCGCCAGCAGCCAAGGCCGTGCCACTGAAGCTTTCTTT. Protein sequence: CASSQGRATEAFF.

This clonotype showed up just a few times. The chain uses TRBV6-2 or TRBV6-3 and TRBJ2-4, with 7 bases identical to TRBD2. The CDR3 loop spans 15 amino acids. The V and J ends lost 6 bases and 1 base, in that order; junction bases with no gene match: 6. Germline CDR1 and CDR2: MNHEY and SVGEGT. The CDR3 DNA follows: TGTGCCAGCAGCGAGACTAGCAGCGCCAAAAACATTCAGTACTTC. It specifies CASSETSSAKNIQYF.

This clonotype was seen at least ten times. V and J are TRBV28 and TRBJ2-7; D is unresolved. The CDR3 loop spans 13 amino acids. The V gene's germline CDR1 is MDHEN and CDR2 SYDVKM. V gave up 6 bases and J gave up 0 bases, with 9 bases separating them. In DNA, the CDR3 is TGTGCCAGCAGGCCTCGACACTCCTACGAGCAGTACTTC. Translating gives CASRPRHSYEQYF.

This clonotype was seen more than once but under ten times. This chain links TRBV6-2 or TRBV6-3 with TRBJ1-5; 7 nucleotides align to TRBD1. The CDR3 runs to 16 residues. V was clipped by 7 bases and J by 3 bases; unmatched bases: 12. From germline, CDR1 is MNHEY and CDR2 SVGEGT. The CDR3 DNA reads TGTGCCAGCAACCCCGGGTGGGGACAGCCCAATCAGCCCCAGCATTTT. Protein sequence: CASNPGWGQPNQPQHF.

The sample holds many counts of this clonotype. V is TRBV4-2 and J is TRBJ2-3; TRBD2 might be the D (6 bases). The CDR3 extends over 17 amino acids. CDR1 LGHNA and CDR2 YNFKEQ come from the germline V gene. V was shortened by 1 base and J by 1 base, with 15 bases between the two germline ends. CDR3 in DNA: TGTGCCAGCAGCCAAGTTACGGGAGCCCTACGCACAGATACGCAGTATTTT. Its protein product is CASSQVTGALRTDTQYF.

V is TRBV7-2 and J is TRBJ1-1; D is perhaps TRBD1 (5 bases). Germline values: CDR1 SGHTA, CDR2 FQGNSA. There are 15 residues in the CDR3. Deletions cut 5 bases from V and 0 bases from J, with 13 bases between. CDR3: CASSNSWGMNTEAFF. CDR3 nucleotide sequence: TGTGCCAGCAGCAACTCTTGGGGGATGAACACTGAAGCTTTCTTT.

The chain is built from TRBV7-2 and TRBJ1-1; 7 bases are shared with TRBD1. The length of the CDR3 is 16 residues. Per the germline V gene, CDR1 is SGHTA and CDR2 is FQGNSA. The V segment lost 0 bases and the J segment 4 bases; nucleotides outside the gene matches: 8. The CDR3 sequence: CASSLAAGGIGTEAFF. The CDR3 DNA reads as TGTGCCAGCAGCTTAGCGGCAGGGGGAATCGGCACTGAAGCTTTCTTT.